A selection of T cell receptor beta chains follows, all from one sample in a study of cytomegalovirus exposure and HLA in healthy donors. The protocol was immunoSEQ multiplex PCR, while the TCRdb copy is restricted to in-frame clones and leaves out a portion. The table has 85,000 to 95,000 clones, approximately 63% seen once; the top ten hold about 6.7%. The sequencing sample was made of PBMCs. The receptors were sampled from a woman aged 25 to 45 in good health and CMV-seronegative. Each CDR3 is given without its conserved first and last residue. Fields, in order: D gene, J gene, V gene, CDR3 protein. The D gene is left open where the match is weak.

TRBD2,TRBJ2-2,TRBV10-3,AIGAQNSGSVVTGELF
NA,TRBJ1-1,TRBV5-1,ASSLASGLGSEAF
NA,TRBJ2-3,TRBV6-1,ASSVDSPWVGDTQY
TRBD2,TRBJ2-3,TRBV27,ASRLAGGLAQY
NA,TRBJ1-5,TRBV21-1,ASSKAKGQDPYSNQPQH
NA,TRBJ2-3,TRBV9,ASSVDNTDTQY
NA,TRBJ1-1,TRBV5-8,ASSFFRGSRGNTEAF
NA,TRBJ2-3,TRBV7-8,ASLGQGQREGRSHTQY
NA,TRBJ2-2,TRBV5-1,ASSLARVLPGELF
NA,TRBJ1-1,TRBV5-1,ASSLRRLNTEAF
NA,TRBJ2-5,TRBV2,ASSPGGGGAETQY
NA,TRBJ2-7,TRBV28,ASRPPGFSYEQY
TRBD2,TRBJ2-5,TRBV4-2,ASSGGRETQY
NA,TRBJ1-1,TRBV7-2,ASSLAHKNTEAF
TRBD1,TRBJ2-2,TRBV5-8,ASSLQGARTGELF
TRBD1,TRBJ2-7,TRBV6-5,ASSRDSFYEQY
NA,TRBJ2-5,TRBV20-1,SARQLETQY
TRBD2,TRBJ2-5,TRBV4-2,ASSQDGEGSGEETQY
NA,TRBJ1-2,TRBV4-1,ASSQEYTINYGYT
TRBD2,TRBJ2-1,TRBV7-3,ASSLFGSGRVNEQF
TRBD2,TRBJ2-1,TRBV7-3,ASSLSVSGRRNEQF
TRBD1,TRBJ2-1,TRBV19,ASNGGLDRAPGEQF
TRBD2,TRBJ2-1,TRBV4-3,ASSQGVAGAVGNEQF
NA,TRBJ2-2,TRBV4-1,ASSQVGGNTGELF
NA,TRBJ2-5,TRBV6-1,ASIRTTTQETQY
NA,TRBJ1-2,TRBV28,ASSTPDYYGYT
TRBD1,TRBJ2-5,TRBV28,ASSPSGTGARETQY
NA,TRBJ1-6,TRBV5-6,ASSLVNSPLH
NA,TRBJ2-5,TRBV4-1,ASSLPAQVGDRETQY
TRBD1,TRBJ2-6,TRBV5-1,ASSLEGAYAGANVLT
NA,TRBJ2-3,TRBV10-3,AISESGSTDTQY
NA,TRBJ1-2,TRBV5-5,ASSLVEGTYGYT
TRBD1,TRBJ2-5,TRBV9,ASSQSGQLSQETQY
TRBD1,TRBJ1-2,TRBV29-1,SVEWTGANYGYT
TRBD2,TRBJ2-3,TRBV9,ASSGLGLAGVQDTQY
NA,TRBJ2-2,TRBV5-1,ASSLPSPGELF
NA,TRBJ2-6,TRBV7-2,ASSLWGRTSGANVLT
NA,TRBJ1-2,TRBV10-3,AISESGSPGVVDGYT
NA,TRBJ1-2,TRBV11-2,ASSASTVYGYT
NA,TRBJ1-2,TRBV15,ATSARERYGYT
TRBD1,TRBJ2-5,TRBV6-5,ASSLQGDQETQY
TRBD1,TRBJ1-2,TRBV5-1,ASSLRQGAAGYT
NA,TRBJ2-5,TRBV27,ASTSYGGQETQY
TRBD1,TRBJ2-7,TRBV5-1,ASSRPGTGSYEQY
NA,TRBJ2-1,TRBV21-1,ASTGPRDRGIDEQF
NA,TRBJ2-7,TRBV19,ASSIQAGANEQY
TRBD2,TRBJ2-3,TRBV6-6,ASRGLATDTQY
TRBD2,TRBJ2-3,TRBV4-1,ASSQDRAGLYTQY
TRBD2,TRBJ2-1,TRBV15,ATRTSATPRGSYNEQF
TRBD1,TRBJ2-3,TRBV5-1,ASSLSSDRSTDTQY
NA,TRBJ1-5,TRBV4-2,ASSQPGNNQPQH
TRBD1,TRBJ1-5,TRBV2,ASPQGSNQPQH
TRBD1,TRBJ1-2,TRBV9,ASSVGQQGRNYGYT
TRBD1,TRBJ1-2,TRBV19,ASTSGRDRGGYT